The source of this T cell receptor (beta chain) is a study of response to subunit inactivated influenza vaccine. With respect to this clonotype: Antigen unknown.

Study conclusions and caveats: It was suggested by the authors that few new T cells are recruited by each seasonal influenza vaccination.

TCRdb re-derived calls from the RT-PCR reads in MiXCR, one entry per CDR3 protein. The repertoire holds 800,000 or so distinct CDR3 sequences, with 21% as singletons. The germline V gene encodes CDR1 DFQATT and CDR2 SNEGSKA (reference sequence). With 0 bases clipped from V and 2 bases from J, the junction kept 8 bases outside the gene matches. The CDR3 is 16 amino acids. The material was PBMCs from blood, obtained more than 4 days after vaccination. The receptor was isolated from a man aged 50 to 60 who received an inactivated influenza vaccine. The chain has TRBV20-1 and TRBJ2-5; 8 nucleotides align to TRBD2. CDR3 nucleotide sequence: TGCAGTGCTAGAGATTTTCAGCGGGGGTATCAAGAGACCCAGTACTTC. Protein product: CSARDFQRGYQETQYF.